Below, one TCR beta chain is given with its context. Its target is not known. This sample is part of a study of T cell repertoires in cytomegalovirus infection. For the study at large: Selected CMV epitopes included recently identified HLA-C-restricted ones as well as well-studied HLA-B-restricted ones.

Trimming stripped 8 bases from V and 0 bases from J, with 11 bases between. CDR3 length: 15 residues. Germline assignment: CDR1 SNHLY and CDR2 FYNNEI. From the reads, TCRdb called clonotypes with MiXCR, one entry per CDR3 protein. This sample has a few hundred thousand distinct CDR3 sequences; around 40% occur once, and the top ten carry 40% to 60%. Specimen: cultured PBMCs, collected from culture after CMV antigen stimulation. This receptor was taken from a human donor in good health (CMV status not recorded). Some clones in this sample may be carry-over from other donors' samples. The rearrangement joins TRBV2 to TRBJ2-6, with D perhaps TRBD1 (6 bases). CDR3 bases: TGTGCCAGCCACAGGGACCCCTCTGGGGCCAACGTCCTGACTTTC. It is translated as CASHRDPSGANVLTF.